One and the same sample provided the 9 T cell receptor beta chains below, sequenced in a study of regulatory T cells in long-lasting Graves disease (dated by TCRdb to 2020 to 2023). The library was generated by multiplex PCR. Sequencing was carried out with an Illumina HiSeq 4000. CDR3 regions were amplified by Arm-PCR with iRepertoire HTBI primers to construct TCR beta libraries. Clones were called with MiXCR by TCRdb after fastp trimmed the public reads at Q25, and only in-frame beta chains were retained. Records with the same CDR3 protein are collapsed into one entry carrying the most frequent genes and DNA. The sample has around 250,000 distinct CDR3 sequences on record, 20% of them singletons. The ten biggest clones cover around 14% of the sample. What the time point label conveys for this sample: newly diagnosed GD, antithyroid drugs for less than 3 months. For both TCR sequencing and RNA sequencing, RNA was extracted from PBMCs in TRIzol.

The sequencing used peripheral blood mononuclear cells (PBMCs), collected at new diagnosis, from a patient treated with antithyroid drugs. Every receptor here comes from a female donor with Graves disease.

This clonotype was found a few times. The chain has TRBV30 and TRBJ1-2, with a possible D match to TRBD1 (5 bases). Trimming shortened V by 2 bases and J by 7 bases, and 14 bases separated the two germline ends. This CDR3 contains 13 residues. Per germline, CDR1 GTSNPN and CDR2 SVGIG (reference sequence). Here the CDR3 reads CAWSHDSRFGYTF. In DNA, the CDR3 is TGTGCCTGGAGTCATGACAGTCGGTTTGGCTACACCTTC.

This clonotype was counted once. The junction differs from germline at one of its ends, possibly a read error. The V and J genes are TRBV3-1 and TRBJ2-2; TRBD1 is a possible D gene (6 bases). The CDR3 has 13 amino acids. The V gene's germline CDR1 is LGHDT and CDR2 YNNKEL (reference sequence). CDR3 amino acids: CASTGHDTGELFF. Written as DNA, the CDR3 is TGCGCCAGCACGGGACACGACACCGGGGAGCTGTTTTTT.

J is TRBJ2-1 and V is TRBV6-2 or TRBV6-3; 7 nucleotides agree with TRBD2. The CDR3 length is 16 residues. The germline gives CDR1 MNHEY, CDR2 SVGEGT. J gave up 7 bases and V 8 bases, and 17 bases lay outside the gene matches. The CDR3 coding sequence is TGTGCCAGCGAGAGTCGTGGGAGGGCCGGTGTAAATGAGCAGTTCTTC. It translates to CASESRGRAGVNEQFF.

The chain is built from TRBV10-2 and TRBJ2-3, with D perhaps assigned TRBD1 or TRBD2 (5 bases each). This CDR3 has 14 amino acids. Looked up from germline, CDR1 is WSHSY and CDR2 is SAAADI. The V end was cut by 11 bases, the J end by 0 bases, with 15 bases between. This CDR3 is CAGGARDSTDTQYF. The CDR3 region has the DNA TGCGCCGGTGGGGCAAGGGACAGCACAGATACGCAGTATTTT.

This clonotype was observed many times. This chain uses TRBV6-1 with TRBJ1-5; unclear D gene. The germline V gene has CDR1 MNHNS and CDR2 SASEGT. The CDR3 has 14 amino acids. V lost 5 bases, J lost 1 base, and 9 bases lay in between. CDR3 bases: TGTGCCAGCAGTCCGGACCGAAGCAATCAGCCCCAGCATTTT. This sequence encodes CASSPDRSNQPQHF.

In this sample, this clonotype turned up a few times. CDR3 DNA sequence: TGTGCCAGCAGCCCCCAGAGGGCCCAGTACTTC. It codes for CASSPQRAQYF. The chain carries TRBV7-6 and TRBJ2-5; possible D gene TRBD2, 5 bases. This CDR3 is built from 11 residues. Germline V lookup: CDR1 SGHVS, CDR2 FNYEAQ. V was cut by 5 bases and J by 9 bases, with 10 bases left in between.

This clonotype was seen many times. Here the CDR3 reads CASSLAGTSLGNEQYF. The CDR3, as DNA: TGCGCCAGCAGCTTGGCCGGGACCTCTCTTGGGAACGAGCAGTACTTC. The rearrangement joins TRBV5-1 to TRBJ2-7, with D possibly called TRBD1 or TRBD2 (5 bases each). In germline, CDR1 is SGHRS, CDR2 YFSETQ. The CDR3 has 16 amino acids. Deletions cut 0 bases from V and 5 bases from J, with 18 bases between.

This clonotype was seen repeatedly, ten times or more. This chain uses TRBV7-2 with TRBJ1-3, with D uncertain. The V end was cut by 0 bases, the J end by 2 bases, with 11 bases between. Germline V lookup: CDR1 SGHTA, CDR2 FQGNSA. CDR3 length: 16 amino acids. Here the CDR3 DNA reads TGTGCCAGCAGCTTAGCGCAGTTGCAGGCTGGAAACACCATATATTTT. Encoded protein: CASSLAQLQAGNTIYF.

This clonotype occurred many times. The chain carries TRBV30 and TRBJ1-3; the D is unclear. The germline V gene has CDR1 GTSNPN and CDR2 SVGIG (reference sequence). CDR3 length: 12 amino acids. Deletions cut 5 bases from V and 0 bases from J, with 5 bases between. The CDR3 nucleotides are TGTGCCTGGGGGTACTCTGGAAACACCATATATTTT. Its protein product is CAWGYSGNTIYF.